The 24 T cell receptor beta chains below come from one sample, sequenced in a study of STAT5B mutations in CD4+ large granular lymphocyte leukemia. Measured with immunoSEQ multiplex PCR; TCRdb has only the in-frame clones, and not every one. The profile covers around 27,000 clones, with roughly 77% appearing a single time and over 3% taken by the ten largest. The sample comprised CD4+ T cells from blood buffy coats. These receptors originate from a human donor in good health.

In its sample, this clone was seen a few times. CDR3 sequence reads: CAWSTGLGGYGYTF. CDR3 bases: TGTGCCTGGAGTACAGGCCTGGGGGGCTATGGCTACACCTTC. This chain joins TRBV30 and TRBJ1-2, with a weak D call TRBD1 (5 bases). The length of the CDR3 is 14 residues. The germline V gene has CDR1 GTSNPN and CDR2 SVGIG (reference sequence). V was trimmed by 2 bases and J by 4 bases, leaving 14 bases between them.

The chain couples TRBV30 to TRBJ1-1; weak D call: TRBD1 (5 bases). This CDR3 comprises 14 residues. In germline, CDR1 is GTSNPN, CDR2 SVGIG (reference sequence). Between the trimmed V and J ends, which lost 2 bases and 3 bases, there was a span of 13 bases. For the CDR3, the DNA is TGTGCCTGGAGTCAATGGGGGGTCGACACTGAAGCTTTCTTT. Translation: CAWSQWGVDTEAFF.

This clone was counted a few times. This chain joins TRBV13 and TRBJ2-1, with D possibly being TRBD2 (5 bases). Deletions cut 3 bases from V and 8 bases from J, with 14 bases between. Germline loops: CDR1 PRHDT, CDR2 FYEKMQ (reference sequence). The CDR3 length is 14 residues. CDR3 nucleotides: TGTGCCAGCAGCTTCGGGAAGGCGGCGGATGAGCAGTTCTTC. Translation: CASSFGKAADEQFF.

CDR3 sequence (DNA): TGTGCCAGCGGGGGGGATACGCAGTATTTT. It translates to CASGGDTQYF. This chain links TRBV5-5 with TRBJ2-3; D is perhaps TRBD2 (6 bases). This CDR3 contains 10 residues. Germline values: CDR1 SGHKS, CDR2 YYEKEE (reference sequence). V dropped 7 bases and J dropped 6 bases, with 6 bases sitting between them.

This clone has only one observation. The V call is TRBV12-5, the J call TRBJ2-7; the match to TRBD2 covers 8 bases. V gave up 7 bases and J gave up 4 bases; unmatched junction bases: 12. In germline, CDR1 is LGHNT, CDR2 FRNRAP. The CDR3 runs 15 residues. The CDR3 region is CASASGLALKYEQYF. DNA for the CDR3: TGTGCTAGTGCCTCAGGACTAGCCCTGAAGTACGAGCAGTACTTC.

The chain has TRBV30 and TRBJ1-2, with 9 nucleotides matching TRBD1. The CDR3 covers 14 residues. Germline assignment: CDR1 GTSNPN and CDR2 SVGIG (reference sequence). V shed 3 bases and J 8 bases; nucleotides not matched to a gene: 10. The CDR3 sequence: CAWSTTGGSGGYTF. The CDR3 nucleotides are TGTGCCTGGAGCACAACAGGGGGCAGTGGAGGCTACACCTTC.

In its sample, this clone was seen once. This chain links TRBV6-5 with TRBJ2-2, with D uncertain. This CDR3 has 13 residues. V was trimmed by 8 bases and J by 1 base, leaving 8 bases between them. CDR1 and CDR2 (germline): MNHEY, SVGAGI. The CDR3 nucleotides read TGTGCCAGCGGGAATGAGAACACCGGGGAGCTGTTTTTT. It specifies CASGNENTGELFF.

The CDR3 here is CASSLEVAGAGYNEQFF. The CDR3 bases are TGTGCCAGCAGCCTTGAGGTGGCGGGAGCAGGTTACAATGAGCAGTTCTTC. The V call is TRBV4-2, the J call TRBJ2-1, with 7 bases that match TRBD2. CDR1 and CDR2 (germline): LGHNA, YNFKEQ. With 4 bases clipped from V and 4 bases from J, the junction kept 13 bases outside the gene matches. The CDR3 has 17 residues.

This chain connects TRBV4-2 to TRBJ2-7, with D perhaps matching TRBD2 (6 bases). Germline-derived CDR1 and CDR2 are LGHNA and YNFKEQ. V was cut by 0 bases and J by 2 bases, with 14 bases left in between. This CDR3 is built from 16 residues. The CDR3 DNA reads TGTGCCAGCAGCCAAGATCTATCCGGGGGTGCCTACGAGCAGTACTTC. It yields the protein CASSQDLSGGAYEQYF.

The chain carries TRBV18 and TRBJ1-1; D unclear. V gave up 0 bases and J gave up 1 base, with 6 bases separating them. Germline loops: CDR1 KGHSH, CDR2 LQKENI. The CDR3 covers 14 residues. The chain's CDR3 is CASSPPPGNTEAFF. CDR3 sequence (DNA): TGTGCCAGCTCACCACCACCGGGGAACACTGAAGCTTTCTTT.

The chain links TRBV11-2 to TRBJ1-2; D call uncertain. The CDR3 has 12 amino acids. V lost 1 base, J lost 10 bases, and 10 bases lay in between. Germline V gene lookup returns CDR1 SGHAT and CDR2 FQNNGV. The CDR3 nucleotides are TGTGCCAGCAGCTTAGGCGGAGGGTACTACACCTTC. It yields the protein CASSLGGGYYTF.

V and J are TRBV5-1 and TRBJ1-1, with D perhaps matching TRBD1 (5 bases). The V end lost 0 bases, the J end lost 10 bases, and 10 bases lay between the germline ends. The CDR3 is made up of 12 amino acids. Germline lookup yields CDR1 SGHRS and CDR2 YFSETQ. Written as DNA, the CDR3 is TGCGCCAGCAGCTTGGAGGCAGGGCGAGCTTTCTTT. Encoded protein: CASSLEAGRAFF.

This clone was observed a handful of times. The CDR3 spells CASSLAMTRAGTQYF. CDR3 in DNA: TGCGCCAGCAGCTTGGCGATGACTCGGGCAGGAACGCAGTATTTT. V gene TRBV5-1 combines with J gene TRBJ2-3; no reliable D call. Trimming pared 0 bases from V and 9 bases from J, leaving 17 bases between. Looked up from germline, CDR1 is SGHRS and CDR2 is YFSETQ. The CDR3 is 15 residues long.

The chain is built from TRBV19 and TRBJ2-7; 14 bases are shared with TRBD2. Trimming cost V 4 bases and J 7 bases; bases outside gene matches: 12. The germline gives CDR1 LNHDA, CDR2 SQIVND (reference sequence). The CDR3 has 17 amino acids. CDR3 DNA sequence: TGTGCCAGTAGTAAAAGACCGGGACTAGCGGGAGTGGAGGAGCAGTACTTC. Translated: CASSKRPGLAGVEEQYF.

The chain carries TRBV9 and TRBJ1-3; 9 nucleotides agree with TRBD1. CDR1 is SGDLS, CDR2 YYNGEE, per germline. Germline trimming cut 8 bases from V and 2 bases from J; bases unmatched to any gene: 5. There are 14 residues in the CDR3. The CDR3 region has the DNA TGTGCCAGTACAGGGGGCTTTACTGGAAACACCATATATTTT. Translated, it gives CASTGGFTGNTIYF. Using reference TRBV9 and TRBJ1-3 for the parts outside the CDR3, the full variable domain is DSGVTQTPKHLITATGQRVTLRCSPRSGDLSVYWYQQSLDQGLQFLIQYYNGEERAKGNILERFSAQQFPDLHSELNLSSLELGDSALYFCASTGGFTGNTIYFGEGSWLTVV.

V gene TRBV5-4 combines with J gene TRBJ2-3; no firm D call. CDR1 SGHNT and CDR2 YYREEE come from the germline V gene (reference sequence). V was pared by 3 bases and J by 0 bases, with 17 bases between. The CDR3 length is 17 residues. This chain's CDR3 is CASSSGAFRASTDTQYF. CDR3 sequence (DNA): TGTGCCAGCAGCTCCGGCGCTTTTCGGGCTAGCACAGATACGCAGTATTTT.

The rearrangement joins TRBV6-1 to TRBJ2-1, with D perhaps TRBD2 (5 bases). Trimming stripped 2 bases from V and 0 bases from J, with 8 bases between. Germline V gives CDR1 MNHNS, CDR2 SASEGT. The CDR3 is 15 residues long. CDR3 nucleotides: TGTGCCAGCAGTGAACTAAGCGGCTCCTACAATGAGCAGTTCTTC. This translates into CASSELSGSYNEQFF.

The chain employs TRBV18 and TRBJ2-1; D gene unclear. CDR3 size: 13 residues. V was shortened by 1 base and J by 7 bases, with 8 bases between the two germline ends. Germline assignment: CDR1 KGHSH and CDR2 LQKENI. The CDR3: CASSPLPRNEQFF. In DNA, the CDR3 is TGTGCCAGCTCACCACTCCCTAGGAATGAGCAGTTCTTC. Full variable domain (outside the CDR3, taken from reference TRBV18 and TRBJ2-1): NAGVMQNPRHLVRRRGQEARLRCSPMKGHSHVYWYRQLPEEGLKFMVYLQKENIIDESGMPKERFSAEFPKEGPSILRIQQVVRGDSAAYFCASSPLPRNEQFFGPGTRLTVL.

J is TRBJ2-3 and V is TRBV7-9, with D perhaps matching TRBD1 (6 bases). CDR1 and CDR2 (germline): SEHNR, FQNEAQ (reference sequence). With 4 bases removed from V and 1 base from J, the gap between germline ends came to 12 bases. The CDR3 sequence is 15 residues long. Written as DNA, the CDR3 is TGTGCCAGCAGCTGGACAGCGTCGGGCACAGATACGCAGTATTTT. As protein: CASSWTASGTDTQYF.

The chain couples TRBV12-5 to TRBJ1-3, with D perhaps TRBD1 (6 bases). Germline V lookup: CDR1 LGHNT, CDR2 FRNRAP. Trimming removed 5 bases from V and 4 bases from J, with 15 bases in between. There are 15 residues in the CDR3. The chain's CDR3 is CASGLVGGRGNTIYF. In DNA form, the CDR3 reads TGTGCTAGTGGTCTTGTGGGGGGCAGGGGAAACACCATATATTTT.

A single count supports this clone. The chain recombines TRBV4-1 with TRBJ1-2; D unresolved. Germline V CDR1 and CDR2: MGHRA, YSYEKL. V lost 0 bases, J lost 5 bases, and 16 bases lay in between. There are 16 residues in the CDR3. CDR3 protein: CASSQDGEVIWYGYTF. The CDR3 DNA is TGCGCCAGCAGCCAAGATGGGGAGGTGATATGGTATGGCTACACCTTC.

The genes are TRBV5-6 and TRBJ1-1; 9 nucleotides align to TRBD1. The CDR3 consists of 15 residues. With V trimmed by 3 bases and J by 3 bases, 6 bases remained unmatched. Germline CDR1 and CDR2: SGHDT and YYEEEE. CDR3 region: CASSYTGGADTEAFF. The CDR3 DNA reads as TGTGCCAGCAGCTATACAGGGGGCGCGGACACTGAAGCTTTCTTT.

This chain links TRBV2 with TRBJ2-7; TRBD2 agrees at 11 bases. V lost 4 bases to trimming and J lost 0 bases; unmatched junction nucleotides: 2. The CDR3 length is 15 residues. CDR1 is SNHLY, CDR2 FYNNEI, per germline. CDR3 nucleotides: TGTGCCAGCAGTGGTAGCGGGAGGGTCTCCTACGAGCAGTACTTC. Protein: CASSGSGRVSYEQYF.

In DNA form, the CDR3 reads TGCGCCAGCAGCTTGAGCGGGGCAACCTACAATGAGCAGTTCTTC. This codes for CASSLSGATYNEQFF. The V and J genes are TRBV5-1 and TRBJ2-1; TRBD2 agrees at 7 bases. Per the germline V gene, CDR1 is SGHRS and CDR2 is YFSETQ. The CDR3 runs 15 residues. After removal of 1 base from V and 2 bases from J, the junction contained 3 bases not matched to a gene. Using reference TRBV5-1 and TRBJ2-1 for the parts outside the CDR3, the full variable domain is KAGVTQTPRYLIKTRGQQVTLSCSPISGHRSVSWYQQTPGQGLQFLFEYFSETQRNKGNFPGRFSGRQFSNSRSEMNVSTLELGDSALYLCASSLSGATYNEQFFGPGTRLTVL.